The rows below give T cell receptor beta chains drawn from one sample of a study of cytomegalovirus exposure and HLA in healthy donors. The assay was immunoSEQ multiplex PCR, and TCRdb's table has in-frame clones only and misses some. The table lists tens of thousands of clones, roughly 72% of them singletons. The sequencing sample was made of PBMCs. The receptors were sampled from a woman in her thirties or forties in good health and CMV-seropositive. The CDR3 runs from the conserved cysteine through the conserved F or W. The D gene is left open where the match is weak. Rows give clone size only sometimes, using once, few, many, or a class for an expanded clone.

V	D	size	J	CDR3	DNA
TRBV30	TRBD2	NA	TRBJ2-5	CAWSVLAGFSYF	TGTGCCTGGAGTGTACTAGCGGGATTCTCATACTTC
TRBV18	TRBD1	NA	TRBJ2-5	CASSPTWTGTEETQYF	TGTGCCAGCTCCCCAACCTGGACAGGGACAGAAGAGACCCAGTACTTC
TRBV15	NA	few	TRBJ2-1	CATSRVGTEQFF	TGTGCCACCAGCAGAGTCGGTACGGAGCAGTTCTTC
TRBV4-3	NA	few	TRBJ1-2	CASSPQTDLYGYTF	TGCGCCAGCAGCCCTCAGACAGACCTGTATGGCTACACCTTC
TRBV30	NA	NA	TRBJ1-1	CAWSRNRNTEAFF	TGTGCCTGGAGTCGGAACAGAAACACTGAAGCTTTCTTT
TRBV30	NA	few	TRBJ2-5	CAWSVRVRETQYF	TGTGCCTGGAGTGTTCGAGTCCGGGAGACCCAGTACTTC
TRBV6-6	TRBD1	few	TRBJ1-2	CASSSGTVYGYTF	TGTGCCAGCAGTTCCGGGACAGTATATGGCTACACCTTC
TRBV7-8	TRBD1	NA	TRBJ1-1	CASSPVPEGGYTEAFF	TGTGCCAGCAGCCCCGTGCCTGAAGGGGGCTACACTGAAGCTTTCTTT
TRBV5-1	TRBD2	many	TRBJ2-1	CASSLWGGDSGYNEQFF	TGCGCCAGCAGCTTGTGGGGAGGGGATAGCGGATACAATGAGCAGTTCTTC
TRBV19	NA	NA	TRBJ1-2	CASSIQRTDYGYTF	TGTGCCAGTAGTATACAGCGGACGGACTATGGCTACACCTTC
TRBV19	TRBD1	NA	TRBJ1-2	CASSPQGVPGYTF	TGTGCCAGTAGCCCTCAGGGGGTTCCTGGCTACACCTTC
TRBV28	TRBD1	NA	TRBJ1-4	CASSRWTGSDEKLFF	TGTGCCAGCAGTCGATGGACAGGGTCAGATGAAAAACTGTTTTTT
TRBV19	NA	few	TRBJ2-1	CASSILLGSYNEQFF	TGTGCCAGTAGTATTCTACTAGGCTCCTACAATGAGCAGTTCTTC
TRBV5-1	NA	NA	TRBJ1-6	CASSLAGQGNSPLHF	TGCGCCAGCAGCTTGGCTGGTCAGGGGAATTCACCCCTCCACTTT
TRBV19	NA	few	TRBJ1-2	CASSIQGNYGYTF	TGTGCCAGTAGTATACAGGGGAACTATGGCTACACCTTC
TRBV28	NA	few	TRBJ1-3	CASSRGVDTIYF	TGTGCCAGCAGTCGCGGAGTGGACACCATATATTTT
TRBV18	NA	few	TRBJ1-6	CASSHDGLGSPLHF	TGTGCCAGCTCACACGACGGGTTAGGCTCACCCCTCCACTTT
TRBV18	NA	few	TRBJ1-1	CASSPPDKNTEAFF	TGTGCCAGCTCACCACCGGACAAGAACACTGAAGCTTTCTTT
TRBV10-3	TRBD1	once	TRBJ1-2	CAISERDRVSGYTF	TGTGCCATCAGTGAGCGAGACAGGGTATCCGGCTACACCTTC
TRBV6-5	NA	NA	TRBJ1-2	CASSYGTKGYGYTF	TGTGCCAGCAGTTACGGGACAAAGGGGTATGGCTACACCTTC
TRBV18	NA	NA	TRBJ1-2	CASSPPPQGGIGYTF	TGTGCCAGCTCACCACCCCCCCAGGGTGGGATTGGCTACACCTTC
TRBV11-2	TRBD2	NA	TRBJ2-7	CASSPSSGLNYEQYF	TGTGCCAGCAGCCCCTCCTCGGGACTAAACTACGAGCAGTACTTC
TRBV7-8	TRBD1	NA	TRBJ1-2	CASSLKGPGGNYGYTF	TGTGCCAGCAGCTTAAAAGGTCCAGGGGGAAACTATGGCTACACCTTC
TRBV5-5	TRBD1	few	TRBJ1-5	CASSSDRTNQPQHF	TGTGCCAGCAGTTCGGACAGGACCAATCAGCCCCAGCATTTT
TRBV5-6	NA	NA	TRBJ1-2	CASSSRGAGRDGYTF	TGTGCCAGCAGCTCTAGAGGTGCGGGGCGCGATGGCTACACCTTC
TRBV5-6	NA	NA	TRBJ2-7	CASGPGSYEQYF	TGTGCCAGCGGGCCTGGCTCCTACGAGCAGTACTTC
TRBV11-2	TRBD1	NA	TRBJ1-1	CASSLGDRGNTEAFF	TGTGCCAGCAGCTTAGGGGACAGGGGGAACACTGAAGCTTTCTTT
TRBV5-1	NA	NA	TRBJ2-7	CASSLIARSASSHYEQYF	TGCGCCAGCAGCCTAATAGCCAGGTCGGCTAGCTCGCACTACGAGCAGTACTTC
TRBV9	NA	NA	TRBJ2-3	CASSVAPGDTQYF	TGTGCCAGCAGCGTAGCTCCGGGGGATACGCAGTATTTT
TRBV14	NA	NA	TRBJ2-2	CASSPGGLVAGELFF	TGTGCCAGCAGCCCCGGGGGGCTAGTAGCCGGGGAGCTGTTTTTT
TRBV19	TRBD1	few	TRBJ1-5	CAIPRETGASNQPQHF	TGTGCCATTCCAAGGGAGACAGGGGCGAGTAATCAGCCCCAGCATTTT
TRBV6-1	NA	once	TRBJ1-4	CASRAAGATNEKLFF	TGTGCCAGCAGAGCCGCGGGGGCAACTAATGAAAAACTGTTTTTT
TRBV28	TRBD1	NA	TRBJ2-7	CASSRLNQQGNEQYF	TGTGCCAGCAGTCGCCTCAACCAACAGGGGAACGAGCAGTACTTC
TRBV9	TRBD2	NA	TRBJ2-1	CASSPSGTSGGPDSYNEQFF	TGTGCCAGCAGCCCGTCCGGGACTAGCGGGGGGCCTGACTCCTACAATGAGCAGTTCTTC
TRBV5-1	TRBD1	NA	TRBJ1-1	CASSRDRAEAFF	TGCGCCAGCAGCCGGGACAGGGCTGAAGCTTTCTTT
TRBV5-4	NA	NA	TRBJ2-1	CASSLDGSEQFF	TGTGCCAGCAGCTTGGATGGGAGTGAGCAGTTCTTC
TRBV7-8	TRBD1	NA	TRBJ2-2	CASSYNYRGTGELFF	TGTGCCAGCAGCTACAACTACAGGGGAACCGGGGAGCTGTTTTTT
TRBV6-5	NA	NA	TRBJ2-7	CASSNRDYEQYF	TGTGCCAGCAGCAACAGGGATTACGAGCAGTACTTC
TRBV29-1	NA	NA	TRBJ2-5	CSVEDLVPRGTQYF	TGCAGCGTTGAAGATTTGGTACCCCGAGGGACCCAGTACTTC
TRBV11-2	TRBD2	few	TRBJ2-7	CASSSGLAAYEQYF	TGTGCCAGCAGCTCGGGACTAGCGGCCTACGAGCAGTACTTC
TRBV6-6	NA	once	TRBJ1-1	CASTYPRQAEAFF	TGTGCCAGCACCTACCCGAGACAGGCTGAAGCTTTCTTT
TRBV5-1	TRBD2	NA	TRBJ2-1	CASSSTSGSYYEQFF	TGCGCCAGCAGCTCGACTAGCGGGAGTTACTATGAGCAGTTCTTC
TRBV5-1	TRBD1	NA	TRBJ2-7	CASTWEGTGEHEQYF	TGCGCCAGCACCTGGGAGGGGACAGGGGAACACGAGCAGTACTTC
TRBV5-1	NA	NA	TRBJ2-6	CASSLVGHLAGANVLTF	TGCGCCAGCAGCTTGGTGGGGCACCTCGCTGGGGCCAACGTCCTGACTTTC
TRBV9	NA	NA	TRBJ2-6	CASSVGGFYFSGANVLTF	TGTGCCAGCAGTGTCGGGGGATTCTATTTCTCTGGGGCCAACGTCCTGACTTTC
TRBV28	NA	NA	TRBJ1-4	CASSRPVGGETEKLFF	TGTGCCAGCAGTCGCCCAGTGGGGGGTGAGACTGAAAAACTGTTTTTT
TRBV5-1	TRBD2	NA	TRBJ2-7	CASSITLAGGTHSYEQYF	TGCGCCAGCAGCATTACCCTGGCGGGAGGGACGCACTCCTACGAGCAGTACTTC
TRBV4-1	NA	few	TRBJ2-7	CASSTVNEQYF	TGCGCCAGCAGCACTGTGAACGAGCAGTACTTC
TRBV18	TRBD1	NA	TRBJ2-1	CASSRTGGGVNEQFF	TGTGCCAGCTCACGAACAGGGGGCGGCGTTAATGAGCAGTTCTTC
TRBV15	NA	NA	TRBJ2-6	CATSGRTVVFDSGANVLTF	TGTGCCACCAGCGGAAGGACAGTTGTGTTTGACTCTGGGGCCAACGTCCTGACTTTC
TRBV4-3	NA	few	TRBJ2-6	CASSQDLGRAGANVLTF	TGCGCCAGCAGCCAAGATCTCGGCAGGGCTGGGGCCAACGTCCTGACTTTC
TRBV18	NA	few	TRBJ1-2	CASSPQDTGLIGYTF	TGTGCCAGCTCACCACAGGATACAGGGCTAATCGGCTACACCTTC
TRBV18	NA	NA	TRBJ1-1	CASEGQNTEAFF	TGTGCCAGCGAGGGACAGAACACTGAAGCTTTCTTT
TRBV7-9	NA	NA	TRBJ1-3	CSSSLYAPTGFSGNTIYF	TGTTCCAGCAGCCTATACGCGCCGACAGGTTTTTCTGGAAACACCATATATTTT
TRBV29-1	NA	NA	TRBJ2-3	CSVGETRFVLDTQYF	TGCAGCGTTGGGGAGACTAGGTTTGTTTTGGATACGCAGTATTTT
TRBV6-1	NA	NA	TRBJ2-4	CASSLQGMDIQYF	TGTGCCAGCTCTCTGCAGGGGATGGACATTCAGTACTTC
TRBV7-9	NA	NA	TRBJ2-6	CASSLQPTGSGANVLTF	TGTGCCAGCAGCTTACAACCGACAGGCTCTGGGGCCAACGTCCTGACTTTC
TRBV2	NA	NA	TRBJ1-1	CASGQFEAFF	TGTGCCAGCGGACAATTTGAAGCTTTCTTT
TRBV6-5	TRBD2	few	TRBJ2-7	CASRRGTSGSYEQYF	TGTGCCAGCAGGCGCGGGACTAGCGGTTCCTACGAGCAGTACTTC